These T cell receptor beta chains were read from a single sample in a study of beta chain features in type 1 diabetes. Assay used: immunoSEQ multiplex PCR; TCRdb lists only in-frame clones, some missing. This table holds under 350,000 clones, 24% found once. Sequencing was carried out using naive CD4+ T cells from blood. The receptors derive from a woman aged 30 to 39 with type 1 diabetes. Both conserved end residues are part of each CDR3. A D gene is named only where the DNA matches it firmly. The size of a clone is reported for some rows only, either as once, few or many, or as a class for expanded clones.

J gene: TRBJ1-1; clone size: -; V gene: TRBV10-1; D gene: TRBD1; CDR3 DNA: TGCGCCAGCAGTCAAAACAGGGGTATGAACACTGAAGCTTTCTTT; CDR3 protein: CASSQNRGMNTEAFF
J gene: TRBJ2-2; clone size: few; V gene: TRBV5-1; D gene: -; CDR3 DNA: TGCGCCAGCAGCTTGGAGCAGGGGTACACCGGGGAGCTGTTTTTT; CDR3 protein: CASSLEQGYTGELFF
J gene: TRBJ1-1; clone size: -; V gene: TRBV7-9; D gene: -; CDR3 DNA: TGTGCCAGCAGCTTAAAAACTAGGAACACTGAAGCTTTCTTT; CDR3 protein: CASSLKTRNTEAFF
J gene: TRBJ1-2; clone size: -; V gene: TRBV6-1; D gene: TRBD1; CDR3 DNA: TGTGCCAGCAGCACCGGGACAGGGGGACTCGGCTACACCTTC; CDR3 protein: CASSTGTGGLGYTF
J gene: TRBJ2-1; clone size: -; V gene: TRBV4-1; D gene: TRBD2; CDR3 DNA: TGCGCCAGCAGCCCTTACACTAGCGGGAGTCATAATGAGCAGTTCTTC; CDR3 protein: CASSPYTSGSHNEQFF
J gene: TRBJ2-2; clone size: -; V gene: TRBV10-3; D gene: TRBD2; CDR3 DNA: TGTGCCACTTCCAGCGGGAGCCACACCGGGGAGCTGTTTTTT; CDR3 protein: CATSSGSHTGELFF
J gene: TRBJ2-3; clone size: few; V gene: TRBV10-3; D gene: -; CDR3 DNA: TGTGCCGTTCCAGGGAGGAACACAGATACGCAGTATTTT; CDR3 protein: CAVPGRNTDTQYF
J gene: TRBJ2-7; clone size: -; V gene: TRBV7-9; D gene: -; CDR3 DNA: TGTGCCAGCAGCTCCCCGACGGACTCCTTTCTCTACGAGCAGTACTTC; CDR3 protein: CASSSPTDSFLYEQYF
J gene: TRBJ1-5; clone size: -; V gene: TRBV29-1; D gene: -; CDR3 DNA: TGCAGCGTTGAAAGCGGCAGCAATCAGCCCCAGCATTTT; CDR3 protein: CSVESGSNQPQHF
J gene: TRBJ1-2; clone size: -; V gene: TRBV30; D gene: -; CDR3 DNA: TGTGCCTGGAGTGTAATTGACACCGCCTATGGCTACACCTTC; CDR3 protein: CAWSVIDTAYGYTF
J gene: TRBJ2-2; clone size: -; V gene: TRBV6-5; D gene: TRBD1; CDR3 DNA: TGTGCCAGCAGTTACCCGGGACAGGGTTCCGGGGAGCTGTTTTTT; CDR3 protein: CASSYPGQGSGELFF
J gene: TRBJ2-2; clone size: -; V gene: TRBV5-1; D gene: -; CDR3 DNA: TGCGCCAGCAGCTTGAGGCTAGCAATCGGCGCGAACACCGGGGAGCTGTTTTTT; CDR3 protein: CASSLRLAIGANTGELFF
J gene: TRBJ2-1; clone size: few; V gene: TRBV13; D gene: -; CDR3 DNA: TGTGCCAGCAGCTTAGCGACAGTCGAACCTTCGTTCTTC; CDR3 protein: CASSLATVEPSFF
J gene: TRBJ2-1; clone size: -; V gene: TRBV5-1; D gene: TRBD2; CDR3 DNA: TGCGCTACAGCGGGCGGGAGTGGTAGGAATGAGCAGTTCTTC; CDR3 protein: CATAGGSGRNEQFF
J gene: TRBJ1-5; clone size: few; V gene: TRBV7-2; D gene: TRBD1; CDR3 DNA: TGTGCCAGCAGCCCCTGGACAGGGGGCACCAATCAGCCCCAGCATTTT; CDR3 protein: CASSPWTGGTNQPQHF
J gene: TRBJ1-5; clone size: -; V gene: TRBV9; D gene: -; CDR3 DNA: TGTGCCAGCAGCGTAGAGGCAGGCCTAAATCAGCCCCAGCATTTT; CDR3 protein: CASSVEAGLNQPQHF
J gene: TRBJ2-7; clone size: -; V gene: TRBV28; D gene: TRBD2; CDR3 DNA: TGTGCCAGCAGGGGGACTAGCGGTTACTACGAGCAGTACTTC; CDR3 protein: CASRGTSGYYEQYF
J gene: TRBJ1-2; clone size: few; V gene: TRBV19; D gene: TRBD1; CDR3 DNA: TGTGCCAGTAGTTCGGGGACAGGGATCTATGGCTACACCTTC; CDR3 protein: CASSSGTGIYGYTF
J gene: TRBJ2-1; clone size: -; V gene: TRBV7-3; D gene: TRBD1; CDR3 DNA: TGTGCCAGCAGCGCGGGACAGGGTGGTTCCTACAATGAGCAGTTCTTC; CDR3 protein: CASSAGQGGSYNEQFF
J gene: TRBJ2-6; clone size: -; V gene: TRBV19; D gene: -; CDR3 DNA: TGTGCCAGTAGTAGAGGGGGAACTGGGGCCAACGTCCTGACTTTC; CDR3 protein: CASSRGGTGANVLTF
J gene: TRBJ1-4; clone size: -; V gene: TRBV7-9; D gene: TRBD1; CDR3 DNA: TGTGCCAGCAGCTTCGGACAGGGGTACGAAAAACTGTTTTTT; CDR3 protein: CASSFGQGYEKLFF
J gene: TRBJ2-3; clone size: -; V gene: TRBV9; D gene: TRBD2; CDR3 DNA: TGTGCCAGCAGCGTAGCCCCAACTGCGGGAGGGCCTAATACGCAGTATTTT; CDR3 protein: CASSVAPTAGGPNTQYF
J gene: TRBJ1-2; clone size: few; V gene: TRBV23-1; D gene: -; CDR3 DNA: TGCGCCAGCAGTGCACTTGACTATGGCTACACCTTC; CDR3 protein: CASSALDYGYTF
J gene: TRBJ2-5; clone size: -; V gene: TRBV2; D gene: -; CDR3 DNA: TGTGCCAGCAGGGCCGGGACATCTGAAGAGACCCAGTACTTC; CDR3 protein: CASRAGTSEETQYF
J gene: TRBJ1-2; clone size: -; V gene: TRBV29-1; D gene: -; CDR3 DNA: TGCAGCGTTGGCGGGGGGTCCTATGGCTACACCTTC; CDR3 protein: CSVGGGSYGYTF
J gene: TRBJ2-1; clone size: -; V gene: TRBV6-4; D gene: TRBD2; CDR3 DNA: TGTGCCAGCAGTGAGGGACTAGCGGCCTACAATGAGCAGTTCTTC; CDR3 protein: CASSEGLAAYNEQFF
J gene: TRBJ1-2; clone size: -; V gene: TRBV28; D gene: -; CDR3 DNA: TGTGCCAGCAGCCCGATAAGCAACTATGGCTACACCTTC; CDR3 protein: CASSPISNYGYTF
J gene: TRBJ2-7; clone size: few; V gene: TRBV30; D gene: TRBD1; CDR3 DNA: TGTGCCTGGAGCCCGGGACAGGGGATTTACGAGCAGTACTTC; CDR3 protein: CAWSPGQGIYEQYF
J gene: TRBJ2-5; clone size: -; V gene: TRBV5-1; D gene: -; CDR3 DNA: TGCGCCAGCACAGAACAGGAGACCCAGTACTTC; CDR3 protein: CASTEQETQYF
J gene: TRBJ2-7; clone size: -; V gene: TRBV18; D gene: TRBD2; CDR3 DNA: TGTGCCAGCTCACCCGGACTAGCGGGAACGTACGAGCAGTACTTC; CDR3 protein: CASSPGLAGTYEQYF
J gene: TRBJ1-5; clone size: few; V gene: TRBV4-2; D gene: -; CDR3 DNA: TGTGCCAGCAGCCAAGCTCAGGGTCGGGGCAATCAGCCCCAGCATTTT; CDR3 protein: CASSQAQGRGNQPQHF
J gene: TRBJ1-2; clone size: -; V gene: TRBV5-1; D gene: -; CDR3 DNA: TGCGCCAGCAGCTTGGGGTCCACACCAGATGGCTACACCTTC; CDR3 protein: CASSLGSTPDGYTF
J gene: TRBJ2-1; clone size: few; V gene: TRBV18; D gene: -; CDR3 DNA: TGTGCCAGCTCACTAACTAGGTCCTACAATGAGCAGTTCTTC; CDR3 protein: CASSLTRSYNEQFF
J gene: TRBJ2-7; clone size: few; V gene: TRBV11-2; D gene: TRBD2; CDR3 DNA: TGTGCCAGCAGCCCTGTGGTAGCGGGAGGCGAGCAGTACTTC; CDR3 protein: CASSPVVAGGEQYF
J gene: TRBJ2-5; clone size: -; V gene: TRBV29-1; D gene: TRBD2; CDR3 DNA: TGCAGCGTTACCGCGACTAGCGGGAAATTGGGAGAGACCCAGTACTTC; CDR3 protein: CSVTATSGKLGETQYF
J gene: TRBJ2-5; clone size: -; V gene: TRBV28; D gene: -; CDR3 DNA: TGTGCCACGGGCGGGGTGATGATCGTGAAGACCCAGTACTTC; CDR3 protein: CATGGVMIVKTQYF
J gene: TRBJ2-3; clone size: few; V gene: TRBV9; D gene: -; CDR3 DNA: TGTGCCAGCACTCGTAGTGGTACGCAGTATTTT; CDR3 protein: CASTRSGTQYF
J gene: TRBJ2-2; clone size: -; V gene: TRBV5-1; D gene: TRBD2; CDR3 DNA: TGCGCCAGCAGCTGGACTAGCGGGGCGAACACCGGGGAGCTGTTTTTT; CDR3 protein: CASSWTSGANTGELFF
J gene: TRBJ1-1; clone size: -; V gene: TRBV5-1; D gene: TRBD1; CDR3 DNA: TGCGCCAGCAGCTTGGCCTTGACAGGGGGCACAGTGGTTACTGAAGCTTTCTTT; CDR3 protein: CASSLALTGGTVVTEAFF
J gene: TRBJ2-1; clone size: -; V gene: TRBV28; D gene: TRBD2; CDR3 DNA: TGTGCCAGCAGTTTGATTGCGGGAGGGGGCAATGAGCAGTTCTTC; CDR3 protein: CASSLIAGGGNEQFF
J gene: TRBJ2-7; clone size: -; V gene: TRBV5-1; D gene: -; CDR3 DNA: TGCGCCAGCAGCTTGGATAGCGGCTACGAGCAGTACTTC; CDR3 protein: CASSLDSGYEQYF
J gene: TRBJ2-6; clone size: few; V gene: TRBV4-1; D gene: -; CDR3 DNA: TGCGCCAGCAGCCAAGCAGGGTCGACTGGGGCCAACGTCCTGACTTTC; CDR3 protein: CASSQAGSTGANVLTF
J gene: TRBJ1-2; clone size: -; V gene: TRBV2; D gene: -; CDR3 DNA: TGTGCCAGCAGTGCCGGGAGCAGCAACTATGGCTACACCTTC; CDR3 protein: CASSAGSSNYGYTF
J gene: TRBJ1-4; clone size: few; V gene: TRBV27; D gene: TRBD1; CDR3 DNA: TGTGCCAGCAGCTCAGGACAGGGGGAGGAAAAACTGTTTTTT; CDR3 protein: CASSSGQGEEKLFF
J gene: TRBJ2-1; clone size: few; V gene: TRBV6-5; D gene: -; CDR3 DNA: TGTGCCAGCAGTAGCGGGTCCGTCTACAATGAGCAGTTCTTC; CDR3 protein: CASSSGSVYNEQFF
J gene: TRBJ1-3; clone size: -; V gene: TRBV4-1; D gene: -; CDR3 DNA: TGCGCCAGCAGCCTACAGGGAAACACCATATATTTT; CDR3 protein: CASSLQGNTIYF
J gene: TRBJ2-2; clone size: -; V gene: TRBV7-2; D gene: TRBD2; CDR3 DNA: TGTGCCAGCACAGCGGGAAGGAACACCGGGGAGCTGTTTTTT; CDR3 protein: CASTAGRNTGELFF
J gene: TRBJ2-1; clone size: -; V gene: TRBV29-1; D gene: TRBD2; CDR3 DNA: TGCAGCGTTGTCGGACTAGCGAGGAGGTACAATGAGCAGTTCTTC; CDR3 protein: CSVVGLARRYNEQFF
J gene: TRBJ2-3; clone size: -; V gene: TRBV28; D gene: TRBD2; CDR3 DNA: TGTGCCAGCAGTTTGACTAGCGGGAGGGCCCGGTATTTT; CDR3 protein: CASSLTSGRARYF
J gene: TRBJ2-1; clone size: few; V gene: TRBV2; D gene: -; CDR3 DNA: TGTGCCAGCGGGGCGCGTACAGGGTACAATGAGCAGTTCTTC; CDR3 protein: CASGARTGYNEQFF
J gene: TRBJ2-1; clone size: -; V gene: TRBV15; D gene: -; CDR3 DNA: TGTGCCACCAGCAGAACATCCCCCGCTAGCAGGCCCCCTAATGAGCAGTTCTTC; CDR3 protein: CATSRTSPASRPPNEQFF
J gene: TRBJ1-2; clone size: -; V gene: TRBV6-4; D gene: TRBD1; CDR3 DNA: TGTGCCGCCGACAGGGACGGTGGCTACACCTTC; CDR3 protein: CAADRDGGYTF
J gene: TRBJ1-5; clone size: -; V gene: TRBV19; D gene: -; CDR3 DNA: TGTGCCAGTAAACAGGCGGCCGGGCAGCCCCAGCATTTT; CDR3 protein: CASKQAAGQPQHF